A selection of T cell receptor beta chains follows, all from one sample in a study of T cell responses to AZD1222 COVID-19 vaccine. Produced via immunoSEQ multiplex PCR; TCRdb's table is partial and in-frame only. This table has 20,000 or so clones, 81% appearing once. The source was peripheral blood, collected 28 days after the second AZD1222 dose. All receptors come from an adult who received the AZD1222 COVID-19 vaccine. Each CDR3 is given with its conserved first and last residue. The D gene is left open where the match is weak. Only some rows state a clone size, as once, few, many or a class for expanded clones.

J gene | D gene | V gene | clone size | CDR3 DNA | CDR3 protein
TRBJ1-1 | NA | TRBV27 | NA | TGTGCCAGCAGTCCCACTCCCAGGAGCTCGAACACTGAAGCTTTCTTT | CASSPTPRSSNTEAFF
TRBJ2-1 | TRBD2 | TRBV29-1 | NA | TGCAGCGTTGAAGGGACTAGCGGGACACTCAATGAGCAGTTCTTC | CSVEGTSGTLNEQFF
TRBJ2-1 | TRBD2 | TRBV9 | NA | TGTGCCAGCCGACCTAGCGGGGGGGAAGGAAATGAGCAGTTCTTC | CASRPSGGEGNEQFF
TRBJ1-2 | NA | TRBV5-1 | NA | TGCGCCAGCAGCTTGGGGCTAGGGTCGATGGTTATGGATGGCTACACCTTC | CASSLGLGSMVMDGYTF
TRBJ2-7 | TRBD2 | TRBV5-1 | few | TGCGCCAGCAGCTTGTACGGGCGGGGCCTAGCGGTCCTGGAGCAGTACTTC | CASSLYGRGLAVLEQYF
TRBJ1-6 | NA | TRBV7-2 | NA | TGTGCCAGCAGCCCAGGGACCTTGGGGAATTCACCCCTCCACTTT | CASSPGTLGNSPLHF
TRBJ2-7 | NA | TRBV7-9 | NA | TGTGCCAGCAGCTTTAGTTCTGCCAACAAAACCTTC | CASSFSSANKTF
TRBJ2-1 | NA | TRBV7-2 | NA | TGTGCCAGCAGCTCCCAGCGGTACAATGAGCAGTTCTTC | CASSSQRYNEQFF
TRBJ2-3 | NA | TRBV24-1 | NA | TGTGCCACCAGTGATGGGGGCGGGGCCGGCACAGATACGCAGTATTTT | CATSDGGGAGTDTQYF
TRBJ2-3 | NA | TRBV7-9 | NA | TGTGCCAGCAGCCCTACCCCCACAACCACAGATACGCAGTATTTT | CASSPTPTTTDTQYF
TRBJ2-3 | TRBD1 | TRBV5-1 | NA | TGCGCCAGCAGCCTGACAGGGTCACGCACAGATACGCAGTATTTT | CASSLTGSRTDTQYF
TRBJ2-5 | TRBD2 | TRBV9 | NA | TGTGCCAGCAGCGTAGCTGAGACGGGAGGGCAGACCCAGTACTTC | CASSVAETGGQTQYF
TRBJ1-5 | NA | TRBV2 | NA | TGTGCCAGCAGTGAGCGGATAGCAAATCAGCCCCAGCATTTT | CASSERIANQPQHF
TRBJ1-5 | NA | TRBV30 | few | TGTGCCTGGAGTCTCGAAGGTTATCAGCCCCAGCATTTT | CAWSLEGYQPQHF
TRBJ2-5 | NA | TRBV18 | NA | TGTGCCAGCTCACTGACAGTTGACAGGACCCAAGAGACCCAGTACTTC | CASSLTVDRTQETQYF